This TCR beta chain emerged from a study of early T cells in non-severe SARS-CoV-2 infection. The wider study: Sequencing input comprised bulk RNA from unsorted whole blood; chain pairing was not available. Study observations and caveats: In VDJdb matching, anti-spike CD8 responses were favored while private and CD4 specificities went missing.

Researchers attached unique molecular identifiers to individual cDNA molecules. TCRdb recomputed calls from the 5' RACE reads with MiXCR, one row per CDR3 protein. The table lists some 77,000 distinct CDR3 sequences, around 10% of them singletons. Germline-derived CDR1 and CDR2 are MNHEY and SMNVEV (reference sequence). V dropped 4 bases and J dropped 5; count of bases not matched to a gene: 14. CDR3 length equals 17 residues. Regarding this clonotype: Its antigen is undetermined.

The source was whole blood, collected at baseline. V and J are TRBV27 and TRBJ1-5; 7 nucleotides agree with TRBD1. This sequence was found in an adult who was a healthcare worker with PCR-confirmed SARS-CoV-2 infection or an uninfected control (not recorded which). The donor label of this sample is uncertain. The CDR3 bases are TGTGCCAGCAGTTCAATACCACTGACAGGGACCGATCAGCCCCAGCATTTT. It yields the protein CASSSIPLTGTDQPQHF.